This is a list of T cell receptor beta chains from one sample in a study of T cells after yellow fever vaccination. TCRdb reprocessed the 5' RACE reads via MiXCR and lists one record per CDR3 protein. The table includes some 390,000 distinct CDR3 sequences, roughly a sixth detected once. The sample was PBMCs, taken before the yellow fever booster vaccination. The receptors come from a man between 18 and 29 years old who received the YFV17D yellow fever vaccine. Both conserved end residues are part of each CDR3. The D gene is left open where the match is weak. Clone size, where shown, is once, few, many, or a class for clones that have expanded.

J gene,D gene,V gene,clone size,CDR3 DNA,CDR3 protein
TRBJ2-1,TRBD2,TRBV12-3/TRBV12-4,.,TGTGCCAGCAGTTTTTCTAGCGGGGGGGCGGTAGATGAGCAGTTCTTC,CASSFSSGGAVDEQFF
TRBJ1-6,.,TRBV7-2,.,TGTGCCAGCAGCACTATCTCCTATAATTCACCCCTCCACTTT,CASSTISYNSPLHF
TRBJ1-2,TRBD1,TRBV2,few,TGTGCCACAGCCGGGACAGGGAGTTATGGCTACACCTTC,CATAGTGSYGYTF
TRBJ2-3,TRBD1,TRBV9,few,TGTGCCAGCAGCGTAGCCCCCGGGACAGGGGCGAGGTCGCAGTATTTT,CASSVAPGTGARSQYF
TRBJ1-5,TRBD1,TRBV7-2,.,TGTGCCAGCAGCTCCGGGACAGGGGGCAATCAGCCCCAGCATTTT,CASSSGTGGNQPQHF
TRBJ1-2,.,TRBV4-1,few,TGCGCCAGCAGGTGGATCGGGGGGGGGCTTAACTATGGCTACACCTTC,CASRWIGGGLNYGYTF
TRBJ2-7,TRBD2,TRBV6-6,.,TGTGCCAGCAGTTGGGGACTAGCCTACGAGCAGTACTTC,CASSWGLAYEQYF
TRBJ2-2,.,TRBV21-1,few,TGTGCCAAGGACCGGACTAGCGGGGGGTTAAACACCGGGGAGCTGTTTTTT,CAKDRTSGGLNTGELFF
TRBJ2-3,TRBD1,TRBV9,once,TGTGCCAGCAGCGGAACGACAGGGGTGACAGATACGCAGTATTTT,CASSGTTGVTDTQYF
TRBJ1-2,.,TRBV7-8,few,TGTGCCAGCAGCCCGCAGGGAGGGTACTATGGCTACACCTTC,CASSPQGGYYGYTF
TRBJ2-3,TRBD2,TRBV19,.,TGTGCCAGTAGTATAAGGCGGGGGGGCCTAGATACGCAGTATTTT,CASSIRRGGLDTQYF
TRBJ2-3,TRBD1,TRBV6-2/TRBV6-3,.,TGTGCCACCTGGGACAGGAACGTGAGGAAGAGCACAGATACGCAGTATTTT,CATWDRNVRKSTDTQYF
TRBJ1-5,.,TRBV19,.,TGTGCCAGTAATCAGGAGGTGAGAAATCAGCCCCAGCATTTT,CASNQEVRNQPQHF
TRBJ2-7,.,TRBV29-1,.,TGCAGCGCCTATCGGCGGGGTTCCTACGAGCAGTACTTC,CSAYRRGSYEQYF
TRBJ2-1,TRBD2,TRBV13,few,TGTGCCAGCAGCTTAACGACGCACGGACTAGCTAATGAGCAGTTCTTC,CASSLTTHGLANEQFF
TRBJ2-4,.,TRBV2,.,TGTGCCAGCACAGGGGGGAACATTCAGTACTTC,CASTGGNIQYF
TRBJ2-1,.,TRBV7-7,few,TGTGCCAGCAGCTTAGTTCCCCCAACCTCCTACAATGAGCAGTTCTTC,CASSLVPPTSYNEQFF
TRBJ2-1,.,TRBV12-3/TRBV12-4,.,TGTGCCAGCAGTTCCTCAGGGTATGAGCAGTTCTTC,CASSSSGYEQFF
TRBJ2-7,.,TRBV10-3,many,TGTGCCATCAGCCGGGACGGCGCCCGGGAGCAGTACTTC,CAISRDGAREQYF
TRBJ2-3,TRBD2,TRBV25-1,.,TGTGCCAGCGGCTGGGGGGCTAGCGGGAGAGACACGCAGTATTTT,CASGWGASGRDTQYF
TRBJ1-4,TRBD1,TRBV20-1,.,TGCAGTGCTAAGTTTCAGGGGGCAATTACTAATGAAAAACTGTTTTTT,CSAKFQGAITNEKLFF
TRBJ1-2,.,TRBV5-1,few,TGCGCCAGCAGCGCGCGGGACGCTAGCTATGGCTACACCTTC,CASSARDASYGYTF
TRBJ2-3,TRBD2,TRBV4-1,many,TGCGCCAGCAGCCGATTAGCGGGGGGGCCGGATACGCAGTATTTT,CASSRLAGGPDTQYF
TRBJ2-6,TRBD1,TRBV30,.,TGTGCCTGGGCGGGACAGGGAACCTCTGGGGCCAACGTCCTGACTTTC,CAWAGQGTSGANVLTF